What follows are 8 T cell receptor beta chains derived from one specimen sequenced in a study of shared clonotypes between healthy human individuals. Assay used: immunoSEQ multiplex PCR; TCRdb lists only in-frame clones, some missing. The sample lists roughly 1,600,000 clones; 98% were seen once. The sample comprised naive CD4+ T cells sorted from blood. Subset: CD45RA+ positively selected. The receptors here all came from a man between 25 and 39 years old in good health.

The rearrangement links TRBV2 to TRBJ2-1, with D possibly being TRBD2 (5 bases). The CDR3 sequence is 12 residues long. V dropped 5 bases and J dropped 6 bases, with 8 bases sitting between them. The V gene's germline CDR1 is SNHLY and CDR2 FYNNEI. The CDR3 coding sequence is TGTGCCAGCAGTTTCGAGGGCAATGAGCAGTTCTTC. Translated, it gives CASSFEGNEQFF.

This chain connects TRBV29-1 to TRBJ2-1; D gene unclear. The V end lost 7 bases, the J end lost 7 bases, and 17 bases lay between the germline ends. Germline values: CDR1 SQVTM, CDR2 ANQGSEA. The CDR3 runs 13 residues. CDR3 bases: TGCAGCGCAGCTAGGGATTTGGGGAATGAGCAGTTCTTC. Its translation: CSAARDLGNEQFF.

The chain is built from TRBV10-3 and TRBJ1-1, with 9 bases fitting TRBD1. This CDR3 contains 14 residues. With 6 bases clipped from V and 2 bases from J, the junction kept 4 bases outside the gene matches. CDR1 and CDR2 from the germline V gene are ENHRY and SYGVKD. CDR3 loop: CAIRGQGQNTEAFF. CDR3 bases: TGTGCCATCAGAGGACAGGGGCAAAACACTGAAGCTTTCTTT.

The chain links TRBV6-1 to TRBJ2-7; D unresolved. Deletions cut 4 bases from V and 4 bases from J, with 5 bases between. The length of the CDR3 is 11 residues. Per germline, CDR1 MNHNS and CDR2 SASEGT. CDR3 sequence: CASSGVYEQYF. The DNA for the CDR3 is TGTGCCAGCAGTGGGGTTTACGAGCAGTACTTC.

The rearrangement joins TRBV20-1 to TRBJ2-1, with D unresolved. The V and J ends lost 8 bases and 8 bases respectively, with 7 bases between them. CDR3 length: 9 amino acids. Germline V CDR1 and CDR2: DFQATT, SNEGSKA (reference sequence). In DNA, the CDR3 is TGCAGTTCAACGGATGAGCAGTTCTTC. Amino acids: CSSTDEQFF.

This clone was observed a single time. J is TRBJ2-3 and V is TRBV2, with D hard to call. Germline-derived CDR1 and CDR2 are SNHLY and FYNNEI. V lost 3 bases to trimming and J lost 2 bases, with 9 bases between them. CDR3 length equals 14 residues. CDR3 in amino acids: CASSERSYTDTQYF. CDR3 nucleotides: TGTGCCAGCAGTGAGCGGTCTTACACAGATACGCAGTATTTT.

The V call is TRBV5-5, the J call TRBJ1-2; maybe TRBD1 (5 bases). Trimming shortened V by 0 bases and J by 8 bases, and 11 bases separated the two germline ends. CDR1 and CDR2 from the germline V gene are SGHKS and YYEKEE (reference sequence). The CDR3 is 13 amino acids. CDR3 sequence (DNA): TGTGCCAGCAGCTTGGCGGGGGTCTACGGCTACACCTTC. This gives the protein CASSLAGVYGYTF.

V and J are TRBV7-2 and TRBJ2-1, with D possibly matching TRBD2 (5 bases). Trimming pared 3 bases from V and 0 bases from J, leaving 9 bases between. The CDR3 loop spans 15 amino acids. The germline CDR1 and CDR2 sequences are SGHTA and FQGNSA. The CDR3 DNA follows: TGTGCCAGCAGCTTCGGAGGTGGCTCCTACAATGAGCAGTTCTTC. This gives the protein CASSFGGGSYNEQFF.